A single sample is the source of the 7 T cell receptor beta chains below, sequenced in a study of Ad26.COV2.S vaccination and SARS-CoV-2 variants (dated by TCRdb to 2020 to 2023). The library relied on the immunoSEQ multiplex PCR assay. TCRdb provides this immuneACCESS table in a form limited to in-frame rearrangements. Some clones are lacking; in checked studies, under half of them reflect an unresolved V gene, and why the rest are absent is not known. The sample yields more than 300,000 clones; around four fifths were counted once. The ten top clones hold 2% to 2.5% of the sample. Read against the paper, the sample's treatment or condition label means: about 20 received Ad26.COV2.S at low or high dose, single or two shots; 5 received placebo; per-sample allocation not given. Repertoires of vaccine and placebo recipients were sequenced from samples collected on day 63 after the first injection.

This material consisted of peripheral blood, taken in a trial of Ad26.COV2.S vaccine versus placebo. These receptors all come from a person aged 18-60 years who received the Ad26.COV2.S COVID-19 vaccine or a placebo.

This rearrangement joins TRBV28 to TRBJ1-2, with D unclear. The CDR3 runs to 15 residues. The ends were cut back, 8 bases at V and 0 bases at J, with 16 bases in the middle. Per the germline V gene, CDR1 is MDHEN and CDR2 is SYDVKM. CDR3 in amino acids: CASLTATSSNYGYTF. The CDR3 DNA sequence: TGTGCCAGCCTCACGGCGACGTCGTCTAACTATGGCTACACCTTC.

The chain carries TRBV11-2 and TRBJ1-3, with D maybe TRBD1 (6 bases). The CDR3 is 16 residues long. Deletions cut 2 bases from V and 0 bases from J, with 11 bases between. Germline V CDR1 and CDR2: SGHAT, FQNNGV. The CDR3 region is CASSLRDTSSGNTIYF. The CDR3 DNA follows: TGTGCCAGCAGCTTACGGGACACGAGCTCTGGAAACACCATATATTTT.

This clone has a single count. The chain employs TRBV5-1 and TRBJ2-5; 9 bases are a match to TRBD2. Germline trimming cut 3 bases from V and 3 bases from J; bases unmatched to any gene: 6. The CDR3 covers 15 residues. In germline, CDR1 is SGHRS, CDR2 YFSETQ. CDR3 DNA sequence: TGCGCCAGCAGCTGGAACTTAGCGGGGGAAGAGACCCAGTACTTC. Residues: CASSWNLAGEETQYF.

The rearrangement joins TRBV4-2 to TRBJ2-6; D gene ambiguous. Trimming shortened V by 0 bases and J by 4 bases, and 10 bases separated the two germline ends. Germline CDR1 LGHNA, CDR2 YNFKEQ. The CDR3 is 16 amino acids. The chain's CDR3 is CASSQEILSGANVLTF. For the CDR3, the DNA is TGTGCCAGCAGCCAAGAGATTTTATCGGGGGCCAACGTCCTGACTTTC.

The V call is TRBV2, the J call TRBJ1-1; 8 bases match TRBD1. The CDR3 is 14 residues long. Per the germline V gene, CDR1 is SNHLY and CDR2 is FYNNEI. V trimming: 5 bases; J trimming: 5 bases; junction bases outside the gene matches: 7. The CDR3 DNA reads as TGTGCCAGCAGTATAGCAGGGGGCAATACTGAAGCTTTCTTT. This translates into CASSIAGGNTEAFF.

The CDR3 region is CASSVVGGFGVGSYNEQFF. The CDR3 bases are TGTGCCAGCAGCGTAGTGGGGGGATTCGGGGTTGGTTCCTACAATGAGCAGTTCTTC. The chain has TRBV9 and TRBJ2-1; the D gene is possibly TRBD2 (6 bases). The V gene lost 0 bases and the J gene lost 1 base, with 20 bases spanning the gap. Germline values: CDR1 SGDLS, CDR2 YYNGEE. The CDR3 has 19 amino acids.

This clone was seen more than once but under ten times. The chain couples TRBV7-2 to TRBJ1-6; D might be TRBD1 (6 bases). This CDR3 comprises 15 residues. The germline V and J ends were trimmed by 1 base and 10 bases, with 14 bases remaining between them. The germline V gene encodes CDR1 SGHTA and CDR2 FQGNSA. The CDR3 region is CASSLDGGLRSPLHF. The DNA for the CDR3 is TGTGCCAGCAGCTTAGATGGGGGCTTGAGGTCACCCCTCCACTTT.